The clone carrying this T cell receptor beta chain has a handful of counts. V gave up 3 bases and J gave up 5 bases; unmatched junction bases: 6. Germline V gene data show CDR1 as LGHDT and CDR2 as YNNKEL (reference sequence). The CDR3 has 15 residues. This sample was included in a study of T-cell memory formation after mild COVID-19. TCRdb processed the 5' RACE reads anew with MiXCR; each CDR3 protein has one entry. The data contain about 500,000 distinct CDR3 sequences, around 21% of them singletons. The chain has TRBV3-1 and TRBJ2-2; 7 bases fit TRBD2. Sequencing used PBMCs or a T cell subset sorted from them (not recorded which). The clonotype comes from an adult woman who had mild COVID-19 (a few samples of this study predate the infection). Cell type and time point are not known. The CDR3 reads CASSHLAARTGELFF. CDR3 nucleotides: TGTGCCAGCAGCCACCTAGCGGCGCGAACCGGGGAGCTGTTTTTT.